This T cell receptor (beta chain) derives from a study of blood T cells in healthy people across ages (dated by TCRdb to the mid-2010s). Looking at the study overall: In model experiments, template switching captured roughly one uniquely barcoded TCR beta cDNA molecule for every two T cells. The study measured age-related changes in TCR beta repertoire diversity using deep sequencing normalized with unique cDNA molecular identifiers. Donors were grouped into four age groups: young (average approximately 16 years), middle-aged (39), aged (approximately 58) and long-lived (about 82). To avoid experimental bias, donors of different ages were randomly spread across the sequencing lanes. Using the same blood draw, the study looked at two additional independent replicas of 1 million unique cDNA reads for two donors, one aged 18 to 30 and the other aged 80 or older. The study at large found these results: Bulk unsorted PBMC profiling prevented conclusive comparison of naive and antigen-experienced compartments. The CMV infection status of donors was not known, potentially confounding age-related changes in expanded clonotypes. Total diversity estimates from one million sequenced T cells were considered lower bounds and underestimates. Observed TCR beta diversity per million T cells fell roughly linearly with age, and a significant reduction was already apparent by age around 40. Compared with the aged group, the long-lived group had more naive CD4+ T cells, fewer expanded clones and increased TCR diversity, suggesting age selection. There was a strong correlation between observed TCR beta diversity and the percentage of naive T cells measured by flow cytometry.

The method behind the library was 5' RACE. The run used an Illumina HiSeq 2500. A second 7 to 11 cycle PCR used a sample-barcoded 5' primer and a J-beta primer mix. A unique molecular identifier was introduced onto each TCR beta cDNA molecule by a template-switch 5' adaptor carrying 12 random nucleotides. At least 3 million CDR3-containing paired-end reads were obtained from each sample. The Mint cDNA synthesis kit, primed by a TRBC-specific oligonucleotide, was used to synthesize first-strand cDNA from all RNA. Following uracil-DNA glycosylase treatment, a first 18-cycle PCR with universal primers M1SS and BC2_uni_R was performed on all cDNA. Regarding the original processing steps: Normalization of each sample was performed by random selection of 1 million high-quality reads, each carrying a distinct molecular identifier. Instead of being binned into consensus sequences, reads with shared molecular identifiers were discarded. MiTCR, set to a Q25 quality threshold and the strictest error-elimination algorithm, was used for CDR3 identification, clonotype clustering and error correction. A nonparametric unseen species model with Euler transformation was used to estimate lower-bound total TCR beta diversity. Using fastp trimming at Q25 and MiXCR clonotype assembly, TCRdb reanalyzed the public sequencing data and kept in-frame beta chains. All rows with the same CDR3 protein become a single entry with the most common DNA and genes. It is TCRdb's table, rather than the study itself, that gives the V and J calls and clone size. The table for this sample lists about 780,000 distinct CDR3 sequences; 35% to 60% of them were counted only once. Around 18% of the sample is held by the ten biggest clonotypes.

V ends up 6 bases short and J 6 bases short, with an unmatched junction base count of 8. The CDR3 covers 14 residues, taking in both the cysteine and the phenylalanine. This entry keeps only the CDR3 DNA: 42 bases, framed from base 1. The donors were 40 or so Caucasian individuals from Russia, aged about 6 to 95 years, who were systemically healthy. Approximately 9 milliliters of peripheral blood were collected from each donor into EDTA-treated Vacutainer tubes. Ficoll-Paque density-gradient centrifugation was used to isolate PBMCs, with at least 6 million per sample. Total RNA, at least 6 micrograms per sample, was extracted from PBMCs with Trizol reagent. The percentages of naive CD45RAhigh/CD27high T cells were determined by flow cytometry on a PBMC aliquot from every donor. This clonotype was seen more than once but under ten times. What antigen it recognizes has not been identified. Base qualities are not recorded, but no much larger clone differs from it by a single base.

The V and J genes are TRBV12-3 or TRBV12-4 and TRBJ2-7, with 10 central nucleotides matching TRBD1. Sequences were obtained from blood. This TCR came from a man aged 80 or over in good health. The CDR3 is CASSPWTGGFEQYF. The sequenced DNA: TGTGCCAGCAGCCCATGGACAGGGGGATTCGAGCAGTACTTC.